This T cell receptor (beta chain) stems from a study of blood T cells in healthy people across ages. This clonotype was counted between two and nine times. The authors ran a second PCR of about 7 to 11 cycles using a sample-barcoded 5' primer and a J-beta primer mix. TCRdb reprocessed the 5' RACE reads via MiXCR and lists one record per CDR3 protein. The sample has about 1.1 million distinct CDR3 sequences, around two fifths seen once. The length of the CDR3 is 14 residues. Trimming stripped 7 bases from V and 6 bases from J, with 16 bases between. Sequenced input: blood. The receptor comes from a man between 18 and 35 years old in good health. J is TRBJ2-1 and V is TRBV12-3 or TRBV12-4; D might be TRBD1 (8 bases). CDR3 sequence (DNA): TGTGCCAGCATCACAGGGGGGGGCCTCAATGAGCAGTTCTTC. Residues: CASITGGGLNEQFF.